The clone carrying this TCR beta chain was seen more than once but under ten times. No antigen is known for it. TCR beta CDR3 regions were amplified from RNA transcripts. First-round RT-PCR employed HTBI primers, with a second-round multiplex PCR after it. Each CDR3 protein gets one entry after TCRdb re-called the multiplex PCR reads with MiXCR. The repertoire has roughly 1.1 million distinct CDR3 sequences, about 36% of them found once; the top ten carry around 10%. This sample was taken from a study of Graves' ophthalmopathy and Graves' hyperthyroidism. Study findings and constraints: Detected in blood as well were most expanded thyroid clonotypes with frequency above 0.001. Stable hyperthyroidism and ophthalmopathy were told apart by a 13-signature model, which achieved just over 85% sensitivity and roughly 80% specificity.

Germline loops: CDR1 MNHNY, CDR2 SVGAGI (reference sequence). Deletions cut 5 bases from V and 9 bases from J, with 17 bases between. The CDR3 runs to 13 residues. Participants with hyperthyroidism, aged 18 to 65, were newly diagnosed with under 2 months' duration. Pregnant or lactating patients and those with other autoimmune diseases or uncontrolled infections were excluded. The sample taken for sequencing was peripheral blood or thyroid tissue (not recorded which). This receptor was identified in an adult man with Graves' hyperthyroidism. V and J are TRBV6-6 and TRBJ2-7; perhaps TRBD2 as D (7 bases). In DNA form, the CDR3 reads TGTGCCAGCAGTCCCGTAAGGGGGGGATTGCAGTACTTC. This gives the protein CASSPVRGGLQYF.